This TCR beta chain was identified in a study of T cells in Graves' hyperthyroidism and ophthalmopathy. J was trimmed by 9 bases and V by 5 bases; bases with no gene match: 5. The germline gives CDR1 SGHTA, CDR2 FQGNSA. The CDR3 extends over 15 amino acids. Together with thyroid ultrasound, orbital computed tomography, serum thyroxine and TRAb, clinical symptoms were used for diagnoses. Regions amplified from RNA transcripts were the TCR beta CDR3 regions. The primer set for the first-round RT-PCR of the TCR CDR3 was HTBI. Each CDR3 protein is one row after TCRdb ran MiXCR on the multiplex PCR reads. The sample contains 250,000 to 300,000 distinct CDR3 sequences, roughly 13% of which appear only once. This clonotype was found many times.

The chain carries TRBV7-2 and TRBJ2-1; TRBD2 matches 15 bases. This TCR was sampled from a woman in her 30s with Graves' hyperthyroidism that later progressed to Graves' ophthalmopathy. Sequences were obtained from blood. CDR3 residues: CASSRGLAGGGEQFF. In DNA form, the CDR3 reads TGTGCCAGCAGCAGAGGACTAGCGGGAGGGGGTGAGCAGTTCTTC.